This T cell receptor beta chain was captured by sequencing in a study of shared clonotypes between healthy human individuals. Across the whole study: The study used three CD4 naive, three CD4 memory, two CD8 naive and one CD8 memory plate per donor. Notes on the study in general: Estimated clonotype richness was generally higher in naive than memory subsets.

Clones were sequenced by immunoSEQ multiplex PCR, and TCRdb holds only the in-frame ones, with some missing. Of about 2 million clones listed, 85% to 95% are singletons. CDR1 SGDLS and CDR2 YYNGEE come from the germline V gene. CDR3 length: 15 amino acids. The ends lost 4 bases at V and 5 bases at J; junction bases unmatched: 11. Adult donors, all healthy and HIV-negative, had no recent acute infections or vaccinations. This clone has just one count. Its antigen remains unknown. The chain is built from TRBV9 and TRBJ1-1, with 7 bases identical to TRBD1. What was sequenced was naive CD4+ T cells sorted from blood. Stated subset: CD45RA+ positively selected. This clonotype originated in a man aged 18 to 29 in good health. The CDR3 loop reads CASSSLEGAGTEAFF. The CDR3 nucleotides read TGTGCCAGCAGCTCCTTAGAGGGGGCGGGAACTGAAGCTTTCTTT.